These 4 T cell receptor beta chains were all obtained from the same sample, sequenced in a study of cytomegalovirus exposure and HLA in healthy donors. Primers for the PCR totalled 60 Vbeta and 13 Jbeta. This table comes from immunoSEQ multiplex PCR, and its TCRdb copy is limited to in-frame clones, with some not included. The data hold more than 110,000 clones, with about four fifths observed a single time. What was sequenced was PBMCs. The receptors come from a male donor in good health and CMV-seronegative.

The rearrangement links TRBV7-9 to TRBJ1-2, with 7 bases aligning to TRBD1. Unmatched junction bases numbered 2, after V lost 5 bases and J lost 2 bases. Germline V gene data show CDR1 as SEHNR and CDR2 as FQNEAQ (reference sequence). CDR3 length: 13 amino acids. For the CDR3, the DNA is TGTGCCAGCAGCCGGGGACAGAACTATGGCTACACCTTC. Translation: CASSRGQNYGYTF.

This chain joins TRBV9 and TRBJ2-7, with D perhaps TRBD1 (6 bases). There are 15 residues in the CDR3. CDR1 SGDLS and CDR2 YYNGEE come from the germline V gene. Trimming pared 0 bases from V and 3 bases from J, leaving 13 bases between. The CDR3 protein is CASSVGAGDIYEQYF. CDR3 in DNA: TGTGCCAGCAGCGTAGGGGCAGGGGACATCTACGAGCAGTACTTC.

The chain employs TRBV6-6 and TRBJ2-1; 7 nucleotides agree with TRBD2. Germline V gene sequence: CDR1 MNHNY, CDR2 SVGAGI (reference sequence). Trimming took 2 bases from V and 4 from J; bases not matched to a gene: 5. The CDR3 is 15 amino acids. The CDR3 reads CASSYPSGLYNEQFF. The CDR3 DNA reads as TGTGCCAGCAGTTACCCTAGCGGACTATACAATGAGCAGTTCTTC.

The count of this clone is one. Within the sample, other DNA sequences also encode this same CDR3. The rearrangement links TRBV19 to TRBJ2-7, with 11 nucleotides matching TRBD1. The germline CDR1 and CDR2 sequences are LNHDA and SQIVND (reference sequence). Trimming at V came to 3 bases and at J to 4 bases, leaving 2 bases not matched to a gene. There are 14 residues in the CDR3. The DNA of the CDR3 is TGTGCCAGTAGTATTGGACAGGGGGCTTACGAGCAGTACTTC. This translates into CASSIGQGAYEQYF.